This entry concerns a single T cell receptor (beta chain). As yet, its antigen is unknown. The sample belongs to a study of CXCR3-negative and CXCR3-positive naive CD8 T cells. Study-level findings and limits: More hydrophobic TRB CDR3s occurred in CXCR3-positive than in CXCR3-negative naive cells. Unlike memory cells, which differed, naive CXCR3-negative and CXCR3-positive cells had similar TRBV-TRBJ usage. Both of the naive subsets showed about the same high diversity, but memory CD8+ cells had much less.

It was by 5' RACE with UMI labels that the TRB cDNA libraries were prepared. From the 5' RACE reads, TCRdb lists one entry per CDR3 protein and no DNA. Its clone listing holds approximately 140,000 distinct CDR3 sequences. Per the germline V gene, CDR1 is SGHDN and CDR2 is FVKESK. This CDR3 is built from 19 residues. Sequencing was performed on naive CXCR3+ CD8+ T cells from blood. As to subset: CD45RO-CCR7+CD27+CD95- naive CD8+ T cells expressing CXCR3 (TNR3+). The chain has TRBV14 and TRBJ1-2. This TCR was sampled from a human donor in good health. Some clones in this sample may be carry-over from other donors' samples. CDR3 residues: CASSLILGQEGDKTYGYTF.